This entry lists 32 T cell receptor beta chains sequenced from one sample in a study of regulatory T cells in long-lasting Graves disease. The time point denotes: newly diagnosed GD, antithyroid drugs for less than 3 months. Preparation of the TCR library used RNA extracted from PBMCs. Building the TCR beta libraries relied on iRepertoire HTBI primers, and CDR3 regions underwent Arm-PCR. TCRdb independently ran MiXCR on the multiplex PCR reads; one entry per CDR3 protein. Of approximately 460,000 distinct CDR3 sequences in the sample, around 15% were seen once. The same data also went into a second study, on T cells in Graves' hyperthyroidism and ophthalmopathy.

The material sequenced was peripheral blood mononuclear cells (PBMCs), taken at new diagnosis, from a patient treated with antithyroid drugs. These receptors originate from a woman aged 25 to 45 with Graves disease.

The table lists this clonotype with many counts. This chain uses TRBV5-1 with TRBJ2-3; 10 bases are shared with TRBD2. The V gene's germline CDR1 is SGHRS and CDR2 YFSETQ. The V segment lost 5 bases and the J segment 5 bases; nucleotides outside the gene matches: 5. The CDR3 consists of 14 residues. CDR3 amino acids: CASSPRTSGDTQYF. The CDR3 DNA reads TGCGCCAGCAGTCCACGGACTAGCGGAGATACGCAGTATTTT.

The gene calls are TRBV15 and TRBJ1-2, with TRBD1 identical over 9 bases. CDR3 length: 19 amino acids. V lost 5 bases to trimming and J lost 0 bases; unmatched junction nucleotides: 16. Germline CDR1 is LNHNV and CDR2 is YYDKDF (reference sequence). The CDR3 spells CATSGYTGGEITTNYGYTF. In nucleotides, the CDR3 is TGTGCCACCAGCGGATACACAGGGGGCGAGATTACAACTAACTATGGCTACACCTTC.

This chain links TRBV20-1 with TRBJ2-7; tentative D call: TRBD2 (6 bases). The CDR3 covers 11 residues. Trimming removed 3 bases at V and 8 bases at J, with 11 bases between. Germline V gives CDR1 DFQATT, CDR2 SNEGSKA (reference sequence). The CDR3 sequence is CSASLEGKQYF. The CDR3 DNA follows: TGCAGTGCTAGCTTGGAGGGGAAGCAGTACTTC.

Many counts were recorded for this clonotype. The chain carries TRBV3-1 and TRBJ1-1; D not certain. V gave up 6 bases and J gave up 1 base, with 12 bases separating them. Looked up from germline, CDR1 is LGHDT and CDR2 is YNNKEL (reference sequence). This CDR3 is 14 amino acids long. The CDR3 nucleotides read TGTGCCAGCAGACGTGACCCCCAGAACACTGAAGCTTTCTTT. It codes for CASRRDPQNTEAFF. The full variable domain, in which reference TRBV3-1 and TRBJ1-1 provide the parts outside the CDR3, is DTAVSQTPKYLVTQMGNDKSIKCEQNLGHDTMYWYKQDSKKFLKIMFSYNNKELIINETVPNRFSPKSPDKAHLNLHINSLELGDSAVYFCASRRDPQNTEAFFGQGTRLTVV.

CDR3 sequence reads: CASSLRYGDRDEQFF. The CDR3 DNA follows: TGTGCCAGCAGTTTACGGTATGGTGACCGGGATGAGCAGTTCTTC. The J gene is TRBJ2-1, the V gene TRBV27; D is unclear. This CDR3 is 15 amino acids long. Germline CDR1 is MNHEY and CDR2 is SMNVEV (reference sequence). Trimming cost V 2 bases and J 8 bases, with 16 bases left between them.

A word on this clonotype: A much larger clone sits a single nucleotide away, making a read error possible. CDR3 sequence: CASSPSGAGIGYEQCF. The CDR3 bases are TGTGCCAGCTCACCATCTGGCGCGGGAATTGGATACGAGCAGTGCTTC. The chain is built from TRBV18 and TRBJ2-7, with D perhaps matching TRBD2 (6 bases). The CDR3 length is 16 residues. Germline V gene lookup returns CDR1 KGHSH and CDR2 LQKENI. The complete variable domain, with remaining parts taken from reference TRBV18 and TRBJ2-7, reads NAGVMQNPRHLVRRRGQEARLRCSPMKGHSHVYWYRQLPEEGLKFMVYLQKENIIDESGMPKERFSAEFPKEGPSILRIQQVVRGDSAAYFCASSPSGAGIGYEQCFGPGTRLTVT.

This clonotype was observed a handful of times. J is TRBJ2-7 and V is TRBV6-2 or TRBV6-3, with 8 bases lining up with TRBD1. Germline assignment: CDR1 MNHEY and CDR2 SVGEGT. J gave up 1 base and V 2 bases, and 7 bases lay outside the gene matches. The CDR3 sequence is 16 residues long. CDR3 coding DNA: TGTGCCAGCAGTTACCTGGGGACAGGCAATTCCTACGAGCAGTACTTC. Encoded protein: CASSYLGTGNSYEQYF.

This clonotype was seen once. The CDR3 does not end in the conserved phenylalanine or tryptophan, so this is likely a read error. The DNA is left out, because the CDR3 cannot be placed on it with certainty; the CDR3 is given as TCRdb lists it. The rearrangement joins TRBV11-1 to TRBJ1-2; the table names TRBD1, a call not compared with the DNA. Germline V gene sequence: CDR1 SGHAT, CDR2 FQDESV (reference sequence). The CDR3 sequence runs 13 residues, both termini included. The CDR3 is CASSLTGSRGYAS.

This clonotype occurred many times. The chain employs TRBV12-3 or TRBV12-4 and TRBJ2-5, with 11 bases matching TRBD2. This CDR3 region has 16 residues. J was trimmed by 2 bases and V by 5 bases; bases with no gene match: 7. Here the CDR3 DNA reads TGTGCCAGCAGTCCCTTGATAGCGGGAGGGCAAGAGACCCAGTACTTC. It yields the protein CASSPLIAGGQETQYF.

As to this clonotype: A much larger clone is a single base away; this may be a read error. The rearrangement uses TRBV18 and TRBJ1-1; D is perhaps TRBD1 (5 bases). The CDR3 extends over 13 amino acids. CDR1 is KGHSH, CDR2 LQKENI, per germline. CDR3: CASSPGRGGEDFF. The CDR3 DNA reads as TGTGCCAGCTCCCCGGGACGGGGCGGTGAAGATTTCTTT.

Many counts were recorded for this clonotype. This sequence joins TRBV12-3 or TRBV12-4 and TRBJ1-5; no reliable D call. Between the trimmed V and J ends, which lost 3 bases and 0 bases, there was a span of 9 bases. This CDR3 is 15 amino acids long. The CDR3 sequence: CASSLISYSNQPQHF. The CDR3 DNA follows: TGTGCCAGCAGTTTGATAAGCTATAGCAATCAGCCCCAGCATTTT.

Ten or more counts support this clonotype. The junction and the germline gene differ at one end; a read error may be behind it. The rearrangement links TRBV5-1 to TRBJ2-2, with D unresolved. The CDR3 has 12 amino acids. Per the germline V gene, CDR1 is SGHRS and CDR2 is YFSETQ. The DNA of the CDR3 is TGTGCCAGCAGTTGGAACACCGGGGAGCTGTTTTTT. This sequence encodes CASSWNTGELFF.

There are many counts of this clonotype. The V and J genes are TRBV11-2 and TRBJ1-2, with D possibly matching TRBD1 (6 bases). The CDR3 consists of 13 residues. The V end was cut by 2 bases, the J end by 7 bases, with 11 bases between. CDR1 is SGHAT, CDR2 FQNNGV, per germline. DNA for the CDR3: TGTGCCAGCAGCTTATTCACCAGGGGTGGCTACACCTTC. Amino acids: CASSLFTRGGYTF.

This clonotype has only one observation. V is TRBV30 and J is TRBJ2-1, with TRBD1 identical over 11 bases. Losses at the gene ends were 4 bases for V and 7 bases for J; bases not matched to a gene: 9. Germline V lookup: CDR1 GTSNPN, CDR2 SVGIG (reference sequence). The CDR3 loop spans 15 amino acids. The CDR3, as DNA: TGTGCCTGGACTCACGGGGGGACAGGGGGTAATGAGCAGTTCTTC. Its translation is CAWTHGGTGGNEQFF.

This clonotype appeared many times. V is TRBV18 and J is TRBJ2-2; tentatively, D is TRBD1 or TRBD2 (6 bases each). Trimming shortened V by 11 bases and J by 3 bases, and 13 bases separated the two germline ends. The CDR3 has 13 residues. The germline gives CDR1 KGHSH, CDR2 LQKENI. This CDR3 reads CAAKGDYTGELFF. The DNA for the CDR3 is TGTGCCGCAAAGGGGGACTACACCGGGGAGCTGTTTTTT.

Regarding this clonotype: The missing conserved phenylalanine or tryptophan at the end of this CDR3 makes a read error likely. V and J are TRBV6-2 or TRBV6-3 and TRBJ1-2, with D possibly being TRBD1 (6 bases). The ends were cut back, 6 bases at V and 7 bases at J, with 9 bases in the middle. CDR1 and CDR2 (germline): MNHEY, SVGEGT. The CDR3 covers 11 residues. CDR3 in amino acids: CASRQGAGYTL. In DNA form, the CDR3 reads TGTGCCAGCAGACAGGGCGCTGGCTACACCCTC.

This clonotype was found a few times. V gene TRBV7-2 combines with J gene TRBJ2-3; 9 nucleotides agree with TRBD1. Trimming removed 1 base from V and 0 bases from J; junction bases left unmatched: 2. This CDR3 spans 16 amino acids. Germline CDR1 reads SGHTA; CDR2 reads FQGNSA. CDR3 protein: CASSLVGQGSTDTQYF. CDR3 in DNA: TGTGCCAGCAGCTTAGTCGGACAGGGGAGCACAGATACGCAGTATTTT.

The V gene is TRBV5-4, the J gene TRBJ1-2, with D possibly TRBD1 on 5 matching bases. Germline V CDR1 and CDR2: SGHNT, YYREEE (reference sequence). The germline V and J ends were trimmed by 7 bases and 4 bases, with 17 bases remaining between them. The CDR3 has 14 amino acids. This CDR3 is CASGEGVAFYGYTF. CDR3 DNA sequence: TGTGCCAGCGGGGAAGGGGTGGCCTTCTATGGCTACACCTTC.

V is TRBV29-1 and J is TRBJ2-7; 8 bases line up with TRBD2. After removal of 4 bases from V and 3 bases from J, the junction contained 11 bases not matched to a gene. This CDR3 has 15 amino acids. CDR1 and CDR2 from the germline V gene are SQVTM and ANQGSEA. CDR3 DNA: TGCAGCGTTGTATCTTTGGCCCGGGGGGGCTACGAGCAGTACTTC. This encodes CSVVSLARGGYEQYF.

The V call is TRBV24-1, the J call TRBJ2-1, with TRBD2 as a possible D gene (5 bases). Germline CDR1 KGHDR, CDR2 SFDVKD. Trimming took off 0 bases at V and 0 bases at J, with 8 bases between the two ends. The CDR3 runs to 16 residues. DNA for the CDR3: TGTGCCACCAGTGATTTGACGGGGAGCTCCTACAATGAGCAGTTCTTC. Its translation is CATSDLTGSSYNEQFF.

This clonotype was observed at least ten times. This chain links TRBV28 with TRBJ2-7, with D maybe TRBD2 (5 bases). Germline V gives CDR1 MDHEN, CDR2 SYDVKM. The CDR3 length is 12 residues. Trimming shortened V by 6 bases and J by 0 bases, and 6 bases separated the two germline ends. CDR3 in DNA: TGTGCCAGCAGCCGGGACTCCTACGAGCAGTACTTC. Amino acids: CASSRDSYEQYF. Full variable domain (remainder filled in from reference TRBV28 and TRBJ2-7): DVKVTQSSRYLVKRTGEKVFLECVQDMDHENMFWYRQDPGLGLRLIYFSYDVKMKEKGDIPEGYSVSREKKERFSLILESASTNQTSMYLCASSRDSYEQYFGPGTRLTVT.

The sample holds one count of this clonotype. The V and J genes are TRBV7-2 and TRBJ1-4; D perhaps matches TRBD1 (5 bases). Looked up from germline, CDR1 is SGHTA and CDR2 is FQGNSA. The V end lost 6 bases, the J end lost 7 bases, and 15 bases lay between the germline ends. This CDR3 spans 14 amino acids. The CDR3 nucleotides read TGTGCCAGCAGTCTGGGACGGGCTAGTGAAAAACTGTTTTTT. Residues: CASSLGRASEKLFF.

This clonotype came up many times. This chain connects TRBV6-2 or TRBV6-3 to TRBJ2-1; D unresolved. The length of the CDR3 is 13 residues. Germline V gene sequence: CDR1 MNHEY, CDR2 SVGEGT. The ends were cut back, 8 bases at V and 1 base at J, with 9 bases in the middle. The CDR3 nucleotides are TGTGCCAGCCACCCCAGGTCCTACAATGAGCAGTTCTTC. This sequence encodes CASHPRSYNEQFF.

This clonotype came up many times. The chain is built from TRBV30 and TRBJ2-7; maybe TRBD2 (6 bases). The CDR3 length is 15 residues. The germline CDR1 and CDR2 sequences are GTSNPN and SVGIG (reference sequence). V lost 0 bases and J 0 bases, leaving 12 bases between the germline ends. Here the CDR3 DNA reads TGTGCCTGGAGTGTCTATGGGGGGAGCTCCTACGAGCAGTACTTC. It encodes CAWSVYGGSSYEQYF.

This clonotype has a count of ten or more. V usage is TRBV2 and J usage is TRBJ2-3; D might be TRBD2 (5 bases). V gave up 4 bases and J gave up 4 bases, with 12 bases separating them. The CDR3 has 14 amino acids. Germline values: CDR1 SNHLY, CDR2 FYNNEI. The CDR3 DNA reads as TGTGCCAGCAGTGCAGCGGCGGTCGCAGATACGCAGTATTTT. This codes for CASSAAAVADTQYF.

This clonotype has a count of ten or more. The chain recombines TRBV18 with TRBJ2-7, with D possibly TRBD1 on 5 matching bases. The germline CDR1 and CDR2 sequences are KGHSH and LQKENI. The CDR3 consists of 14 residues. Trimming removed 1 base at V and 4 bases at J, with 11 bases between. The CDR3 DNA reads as TGTGCCAGCTCACCACGCGTGACAGCTTACGAGCAGTACTTC. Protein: CASSPRVTAYEQYF.

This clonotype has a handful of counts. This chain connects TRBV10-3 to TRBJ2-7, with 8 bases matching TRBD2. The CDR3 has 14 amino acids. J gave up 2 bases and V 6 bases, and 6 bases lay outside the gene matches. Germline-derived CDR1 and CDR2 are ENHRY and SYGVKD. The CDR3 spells CAIRRSGSPYEQYF. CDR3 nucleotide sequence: TGTGCCATCAGGAGAAGCGGGAGTCCCTACGAGCAGTACTTC.

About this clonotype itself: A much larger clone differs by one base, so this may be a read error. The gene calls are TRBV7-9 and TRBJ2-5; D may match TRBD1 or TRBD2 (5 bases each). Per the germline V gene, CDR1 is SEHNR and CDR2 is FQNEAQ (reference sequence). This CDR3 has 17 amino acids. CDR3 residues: CVSRSGRGMSSQETQYF. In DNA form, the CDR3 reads TGTGTCAGCAGGTCGGGACGGGGCATGTCTAGCCAAGAGACCCAGTACTTC.

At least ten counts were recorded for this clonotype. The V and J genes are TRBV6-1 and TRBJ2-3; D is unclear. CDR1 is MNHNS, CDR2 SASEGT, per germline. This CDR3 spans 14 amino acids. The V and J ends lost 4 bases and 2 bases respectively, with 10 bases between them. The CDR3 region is CASSVSSNTDTQYF. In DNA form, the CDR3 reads TGTGCCAGCAGTGTCAGCAGCAACACAGATACGCAGTATTTT.

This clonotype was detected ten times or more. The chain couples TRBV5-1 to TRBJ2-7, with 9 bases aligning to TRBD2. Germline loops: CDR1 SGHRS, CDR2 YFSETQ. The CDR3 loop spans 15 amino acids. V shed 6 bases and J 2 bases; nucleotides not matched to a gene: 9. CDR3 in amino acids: CASTPKAGGTYEQYF. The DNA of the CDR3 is TGCGCCAGCACCCCGAAGGCGGGGGGGACCTACGAGCAGTACTTC. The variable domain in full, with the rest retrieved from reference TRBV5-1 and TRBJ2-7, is KAGVTQTPRYLIKTRGQQVTLSCSPISGHRSVSWYQQTPGQGLQFLFEYFSETQRNKGNFPGRFSGRQFSNSRSEMNVSTLELGDSALYLCASTPKAGGTYEQYFGPGTRLTVT.

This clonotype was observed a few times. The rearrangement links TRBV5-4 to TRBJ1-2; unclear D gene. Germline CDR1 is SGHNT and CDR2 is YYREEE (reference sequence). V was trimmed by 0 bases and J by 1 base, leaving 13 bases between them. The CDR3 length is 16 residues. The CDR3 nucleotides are TGTGCCAGCAGCTTGGGATCTGCCCAGGTTAACTATGGCTACACCTTC. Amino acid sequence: CASSLGSAQVNYGYTF.

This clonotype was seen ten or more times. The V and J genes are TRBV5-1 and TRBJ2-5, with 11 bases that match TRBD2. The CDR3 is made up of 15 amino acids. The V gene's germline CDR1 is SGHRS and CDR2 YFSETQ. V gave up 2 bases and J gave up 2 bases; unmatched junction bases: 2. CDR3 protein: CASSLLAGVQETQYF. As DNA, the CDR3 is TGCGCCAGCAGCTTACTAGCGGGAGTGCAAGAGACCCAGTACTTC.